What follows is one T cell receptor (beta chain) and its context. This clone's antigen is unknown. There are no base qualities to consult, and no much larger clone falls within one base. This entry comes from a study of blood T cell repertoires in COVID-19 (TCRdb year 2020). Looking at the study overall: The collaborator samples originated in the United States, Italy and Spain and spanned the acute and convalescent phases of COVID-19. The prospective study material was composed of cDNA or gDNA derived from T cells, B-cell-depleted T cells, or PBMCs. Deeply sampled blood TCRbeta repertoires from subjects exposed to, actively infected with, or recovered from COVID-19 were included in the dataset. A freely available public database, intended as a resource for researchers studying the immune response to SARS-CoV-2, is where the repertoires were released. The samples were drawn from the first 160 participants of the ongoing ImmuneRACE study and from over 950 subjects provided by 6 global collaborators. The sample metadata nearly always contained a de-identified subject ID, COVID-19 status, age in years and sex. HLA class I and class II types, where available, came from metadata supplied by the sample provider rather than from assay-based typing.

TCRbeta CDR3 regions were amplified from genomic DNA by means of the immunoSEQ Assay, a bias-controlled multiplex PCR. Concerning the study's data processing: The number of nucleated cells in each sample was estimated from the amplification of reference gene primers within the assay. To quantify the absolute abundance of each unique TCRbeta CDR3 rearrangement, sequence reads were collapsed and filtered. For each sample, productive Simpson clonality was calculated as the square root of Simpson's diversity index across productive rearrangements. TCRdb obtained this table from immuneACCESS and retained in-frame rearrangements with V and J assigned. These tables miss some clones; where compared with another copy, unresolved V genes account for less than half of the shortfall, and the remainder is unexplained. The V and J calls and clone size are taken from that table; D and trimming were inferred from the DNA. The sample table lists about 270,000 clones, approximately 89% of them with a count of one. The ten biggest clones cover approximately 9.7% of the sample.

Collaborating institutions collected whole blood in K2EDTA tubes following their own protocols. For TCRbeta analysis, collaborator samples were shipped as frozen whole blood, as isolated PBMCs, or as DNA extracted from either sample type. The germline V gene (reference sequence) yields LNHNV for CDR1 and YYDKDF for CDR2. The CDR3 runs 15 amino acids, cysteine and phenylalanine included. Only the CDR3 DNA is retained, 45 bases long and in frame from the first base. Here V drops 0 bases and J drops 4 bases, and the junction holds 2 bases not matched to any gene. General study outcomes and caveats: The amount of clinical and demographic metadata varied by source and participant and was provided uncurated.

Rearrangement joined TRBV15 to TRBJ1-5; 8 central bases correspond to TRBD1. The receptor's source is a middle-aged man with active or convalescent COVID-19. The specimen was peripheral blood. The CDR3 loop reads CATSRDRGRNQPQHF. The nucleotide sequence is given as TGTGCCACCAGCAGAGACAGGGGGCGAAATCAGCCCCAGCATTTT. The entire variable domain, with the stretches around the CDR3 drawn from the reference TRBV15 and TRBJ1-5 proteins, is DAMVIQNPRYQVTQFGKPVTLSCSQTLNHNVMYWYQQKSSQAPKLLFHYYDKDFNNEADTPDNFQSRRPNTSFCFLDIRSPGLGDTAMYLCATSRDRGRNQPQHFGDGTRLSIL.